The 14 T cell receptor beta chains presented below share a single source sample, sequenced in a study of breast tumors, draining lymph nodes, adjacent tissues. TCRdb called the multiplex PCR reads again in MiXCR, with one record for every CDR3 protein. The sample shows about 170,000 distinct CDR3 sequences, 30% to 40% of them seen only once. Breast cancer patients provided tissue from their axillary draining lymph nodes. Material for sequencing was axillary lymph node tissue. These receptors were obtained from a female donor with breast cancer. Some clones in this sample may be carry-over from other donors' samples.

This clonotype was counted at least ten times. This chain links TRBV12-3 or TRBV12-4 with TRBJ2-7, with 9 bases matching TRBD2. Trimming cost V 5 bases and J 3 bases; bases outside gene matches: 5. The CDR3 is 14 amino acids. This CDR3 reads CASSNRAGGYEQYF. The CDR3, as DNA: TGTGCCAGCAGTAACCGAGCGGGGGGCTACGAGCAGTACTTC.

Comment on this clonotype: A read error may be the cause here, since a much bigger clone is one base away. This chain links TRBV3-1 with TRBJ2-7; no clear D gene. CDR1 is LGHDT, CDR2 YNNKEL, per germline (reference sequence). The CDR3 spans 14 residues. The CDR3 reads CASSQEQLSYERYF. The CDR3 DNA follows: TGTGCCAGCAGCCAGGAACAGCTATCCTACGAGCGGTACTTC.

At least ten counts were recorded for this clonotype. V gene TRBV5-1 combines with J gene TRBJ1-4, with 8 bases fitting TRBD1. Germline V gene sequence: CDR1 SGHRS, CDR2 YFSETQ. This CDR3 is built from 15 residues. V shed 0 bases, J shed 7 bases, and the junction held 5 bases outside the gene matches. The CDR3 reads CASSLAGTGSEKLFF. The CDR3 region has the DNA TGCGCCAGCAGCTTGGCCGGGACAGGATCTGAAAAACTGTTTTTT.

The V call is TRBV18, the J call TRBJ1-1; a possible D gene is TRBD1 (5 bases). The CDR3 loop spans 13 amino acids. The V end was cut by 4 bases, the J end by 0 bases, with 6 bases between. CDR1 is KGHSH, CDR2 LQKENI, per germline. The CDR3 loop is CASSQGVNTEAFF. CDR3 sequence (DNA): TGTGCCAGCTCACAAGGGGTGAACACTGAAGCTTTCTTT.

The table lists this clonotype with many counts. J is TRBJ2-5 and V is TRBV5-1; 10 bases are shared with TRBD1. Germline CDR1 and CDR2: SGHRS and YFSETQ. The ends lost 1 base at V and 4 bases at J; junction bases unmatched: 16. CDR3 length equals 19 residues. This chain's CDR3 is CASSLHGGTGVRIGETQYF. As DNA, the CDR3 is TGCGCCAGCAGCTTGCATGGGGGGACAGGGGTGCGAATTGGAGAGACCCAGTACTTC.

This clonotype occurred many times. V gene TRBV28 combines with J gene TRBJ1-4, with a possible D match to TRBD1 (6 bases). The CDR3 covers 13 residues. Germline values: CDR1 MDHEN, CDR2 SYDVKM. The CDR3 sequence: CAWGAGANEKLFF. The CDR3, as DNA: TGTGCATGGGGGGCCGGGGCTAATGAAAAACTGTTTTTT. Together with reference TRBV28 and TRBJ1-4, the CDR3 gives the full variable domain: DVKVTQSSRYLVKRTGEKVFLECVQDMDHENMFWYRQDPGLGLRLIYFSYDVKMKEKGDIPEGYSVSREKKERFSLILESASTNQTSMYLCAWGAGANEKLFFGSGTQLSVL.

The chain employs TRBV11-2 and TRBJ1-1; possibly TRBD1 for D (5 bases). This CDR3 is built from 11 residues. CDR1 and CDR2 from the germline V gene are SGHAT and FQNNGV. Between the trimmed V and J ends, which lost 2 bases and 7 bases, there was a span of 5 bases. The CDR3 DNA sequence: TGTGCCAGCAGCTTAACAGGTGAAGCTTTCTTT. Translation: CASSLTGEAFF.

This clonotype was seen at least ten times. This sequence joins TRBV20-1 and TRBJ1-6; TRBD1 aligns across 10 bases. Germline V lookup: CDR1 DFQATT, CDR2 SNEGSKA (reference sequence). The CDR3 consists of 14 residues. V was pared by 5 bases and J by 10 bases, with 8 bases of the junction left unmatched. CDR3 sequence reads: CSADPGTGASPLHF. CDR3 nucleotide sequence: TGCAGTGCTGACCCCGGGACAGGGGCCTCACCCCTCCACTTT.

The CDR3, as DNA: TGTGCCAGCAGGGCAGGGGCCGAGCAGTACTTC. The encoded protein is CASRAGAEQYF. The J gene is TRBJ2-7, the V gene TRBV2; tentative D call: TRBD1 (6 bases). Germline-derived CDR1 and CDR2 are SNHLY and FYNNEI. The CDR3 covers 11 residues. Trimming took off 6 bases at V and 6 bases at J, with 9 bases between the two ends.

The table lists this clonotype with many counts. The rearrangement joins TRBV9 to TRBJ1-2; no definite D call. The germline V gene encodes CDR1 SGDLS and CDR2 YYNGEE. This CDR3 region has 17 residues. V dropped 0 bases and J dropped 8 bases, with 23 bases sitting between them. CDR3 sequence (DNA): TGTGCCAGCAGCGTAGCTGTCGGCGGCTGGATAAGAGAGGGCTACACCTTC. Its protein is CASSVAVGGWIREGYTF.

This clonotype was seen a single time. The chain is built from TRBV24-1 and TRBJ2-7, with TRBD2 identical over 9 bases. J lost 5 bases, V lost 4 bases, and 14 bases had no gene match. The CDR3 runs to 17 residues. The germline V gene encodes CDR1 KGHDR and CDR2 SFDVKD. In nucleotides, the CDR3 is TGTGCCACCAGTGACTCGATAGCGGGAGCCTTTCGCGACGAGCAGTACTTC. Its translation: CATSDSIAGAFRDEQYF.

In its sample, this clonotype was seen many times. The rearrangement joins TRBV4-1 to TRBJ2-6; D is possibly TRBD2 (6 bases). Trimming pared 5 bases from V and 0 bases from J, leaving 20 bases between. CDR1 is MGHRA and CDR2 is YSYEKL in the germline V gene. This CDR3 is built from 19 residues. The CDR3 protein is CASSSSGSAVVSGANVLTF. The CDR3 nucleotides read TGCGCCAGCAGCTCCTCCGGGAGTGCCGTCGTCTCTGGGGCCAACGTCCTGACTTTC.

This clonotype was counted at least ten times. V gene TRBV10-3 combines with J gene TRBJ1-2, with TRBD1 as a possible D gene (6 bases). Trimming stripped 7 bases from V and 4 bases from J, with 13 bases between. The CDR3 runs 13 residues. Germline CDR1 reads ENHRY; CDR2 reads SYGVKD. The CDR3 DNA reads TGTGCCATCAAGGGGGTTTCTGGCTATGGCTACACCTTC. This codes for CAIKGVSGYGYTF.

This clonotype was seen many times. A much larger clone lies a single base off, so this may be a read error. The CDR3 nucleotides are TGCAGCGTTGAAGATCGGATAGGCGGATGGAACGAGCAGTACTTC. Residues: CSVEDRIGGWNEQYF. The chain has TRBV29-1 and TRBJ2-7; D gene unclear. Germline V CDR1 and CDR2: SQVTM, ANQGSEA. Trimming cost V 0 bases and J 5 bases, with 17 bases left between them. CDR3 length: 15 amino acids.